The clone carrying this TCR beta chain has only one observation. This record belongs to a study of shared T cell receptors in the human thymus. This CDR3 is built from 15 residues. Germline loops: CDR1 MNHEY, CDR2 SMNVEV (reference sequence). With 6 bases removed from V and 2 bases from J, the gap between germline ends came to 13 bases. Produced via immunoSEQ multiplex PCR; TCRdb's table is partial and in-frame only. The table lists some 660,000 clones, more than 75% of them singletons. These data were also reused for a study on human thymus T cells. That source adds: Donation was from healthy Finnish infants who were having corrective surgery that addressed congenital heart defects. Resections removed during corrective heart surgery provided the thymus tissue used. V and J gene usage appeared biased in thymic and blood repertoires. Unrelated individuals had highly overlapping thymic repertoires, as reported in related research.

This receptor was taken from a boy less than two years old with a congenital heart defect. This chain uses TRBV27 with TRBJ2-2, with a possible D match to TRBD1 (6 bases). Sequencing was performed on thymocytes. CDR3 DNA: TGTGCCAGCAGGACCGGGACACCTAACACCGGGGAGCTGTTTTTT. It translates to CASRTGTPNTGELFF.